Below are 23 T cell receptor beta chains sequenced from a single sample in a study of blood T cell repertoires in COVID-19. Clones were sequenced by immunoSEQ multiplex PCR, and TCRdb holds only the in-frame ones, with some missing. The repertoire consists of some 38,000 clones, with nearly 90% occurring once and the leading ten covering 25%. Sequencing was done on a sample of peripheral blood. Receptors were obtained from a man in his 60s with active or convalescent COVID-19.

This sequence joins TRBV9 and TRBJ2-5, with D unclear. Germline V CDR1 and CDR2: SGDLS, YYNGEE. The CDR3 is 14 amino acids. Trimming stripped 1 base from V and 2 bases from J, with 9 bases between. The CDR3 bases are TGTGCCAGCAGCGTAAATCCCTTTCAAGAGACCCAGTACTTC. Its translation: CASSVNPFQETQYF.

This chain links TRBV27 with TRBJ2-7, with a possible D match to TRBD2 (5 bases). CDR3 length: 15 residues. The V end was cut by 6 bases, the J end by 2 bases, with 17 bases between. Germline V lookup: CDR1 MNHEY, CDR2 SMNVEV (reference sequence). In DNA, the CDR3 is TGTGCCAGCAGCCGGTTTGGACTGGGCGCCTACGAGCAGTACTTC. Translating gives CASSRFGLGAYEQYF.

The rearrangement uses TRBV28 and TRBJ2-5; TRBD1 matches at 11 bases. This CDR3 spans 14 amino acids. In germline, CDR1 is MDHEN, CDR2 SYDVKM. V lost 6 bases to trimming and J lost 4 bases; unmatched junction nucleotides: 4. In DNA form, the CDR3 reads TGTGCCAGCAGGGACAGGGGGCGCGGAGAGACCCAGTACTTC. Its translation is CASRDRGRGETQYF.

This clone was observed once. The rearrangement links TRBV10-2 to TRBJ2-2, with 10 bases matching TRBD1. Germline CDR1 WSHSY, CDR2 SAAADI. Losses at the gene ends were 6 bases for V and 4 bases for J; bases not matched to a gene: 8. This CDR3 has 16 amino acids. The CDR3, as DNA: TGCGCCAGCAGAAGGGGACAGGGGAGGGCCACCGGGGAGCTGTTTTTT. Its translation is CASRRGQGRATGELFF.

The CDR3 sequence is CASSLSPATGNTGNTIYF. CDR3 bases: TGCGCCAGCAGCTTATCCCCAGCGACAGGAAATACTGGAAACACCATATATTTT. V and J are TRBV5-1 and TRBJ1-3; D is perhaps TRBD1 (6 bases). Trimming shortened V by 2 bases and J by 2 bases, and 20 bases separated the two germline ends. Looked up from germline, CDR1 is SGHRS and CDR2 is YFSETQ. This CDR3 spans 18 amino acids.

The gene calls are TRBV10-2 and TRBJ2-1; D might be TRBD1 (6 bases). CDR1 is WSHSY and CDR2 is SAAADI in the germline V gene. The CDR3 contains 14 residues. V lost 6 bases to trimming and J lost 0 bases, with 9 bases between them. The CDR3 sequence is CASRLQGSYNEQFF. CDR3 nucleotides: TGCGCCAGCAGACTACAGGGCTCCTACAATGAGCAGTTCTTC.

The chain has TRBV7-2 and TRBJ2-3, with 15 bases that match TRBD2. Germline-derived CDR1 and CDR2 are SGHTA and FQGNSA. The CDR3 consists of 17 residues. Trimming removed 5 bases from V and 3 bases from J; junction bases left unmatched: 6. This CDR3 reads CASSPPGLAGGTDTQYF. The CDR3 DNA is TGTGCCAGCAGCCCCCCGGGACTAGCGGGAGGAACAGATACGCAGTATTTT.

The J gene is TRBJ2-3, the V gene TRBV9, with 7 bases matching TRBD1. Germline-derived CDR1 and CDR2 are SGDLS and YYNGEE. The CDR3 has 15 amino acids. With V trimmed by 3 bases and J by 2 bases, 6 bases remained unmatched. CDR3 sequence: CASSARDSLTDTQYF. Written as DNA, the CDR3 is TGTGCCAGCAGCGCTAGGGACAGCCTCACAGATACGCAGTATTTT.

This clone was seen only a few times. This sequence joins TRBV28 and TRBJ1-2; D ambiguous. V gave up 4 bases and J gave up 4 bases, with 13 bases separating them. In germline, CDR1 is MDHEN, CDR2 SYDVKM. The CDR3 extends over 14 amino acids. CDR3: CASSSVRSPYGYTF. CDR3 nucleotides: TGTGCCAGCAGTTCAGTTCGGAGTCCCTATGGCTACACCTTC.

The rearrangement uses TRBV30 and TRBJ1-2; 9 bases line up with TRBD1. There are 13 residues in the CDR3. V lost 3 bases and J lost 8; bases outside the gene matches: 7. Germline CDR1 GTSNPN, CDR2 SVGIG (reference sequence). The CDR3 loop reads CAWSAGTGYGYTF. The CDR3 nucleotides are TGTGCCTGGAGCGCCGGGACAGGGTACGGCTACACCTTC.

CDR3 in amino acids: CASSGPGTGTFYFGNEKLFF. The CDR3, as DNA: TGTGCCAGCAGTGGTCCCGGGACAGGGACGTTCTATTTTGGTAATGAAAAACTGTTTTTT. The chain couples TRBV2 to TRBJ1-4, with TRBD1 matching over 9 bases. Germline trimming cut 4 bases from V and 4 bases from J; bases unmatched to any gene: 19. CDR3 size: 20 residues. Germline V gene lookup returns CDR1 SNHLY and CDR2 FYNNEI.

The V gene is TRBV18, the J gene TRBJ1-5, with 7 bases identical to TRBD1. The CDR3 extends over 16 amino acids. CDR1 is KGHSH, CDR2 LQKENI, per germline. V shed 3 bases and J 1 base; nucleotides not matched to a gene: 6. The CDR3 is CASSPDRPDSNQPQHF. CDR3 bases: TGTGCCAGCTCACCGGACAGGCCCGACAGCAATCAGCCCCAGCATTTT.

This clone showed up just once. The chain employs TRBV6-1 and TRBJ2-1; possibly TRBD2 for D (5 bases). Germline assignment: CDR1 MNHNS and CDR2 SASEGT. V was trimmed by 4 bases and J by 8 bases, leaving 9 bases between them. The CDR3 runs 12 residues. The CDR3 spells CASSGYGDEQFF. Written as DNA, the CDR3 is TGTGCCAGCAGTGGGTACGGGGATGAGCAGTTCTTC.

This chain uses TRBV7-2 with TRBJ1-1; TRBD1 matches at 7 bases. V shed 5 bases and J 8 bases; nucleotides not matched to a gene: 8. Germline CDR1 and CDR2: SGHTA and FQGNSA. The CDR3 extends over 13 amino acids. CDR3 sequence reads: CASSREGAGEAFF. The DNA of the CDR3 is TGTGCCAGCAGCAGAGAGGGGGCTGGGGAAGCTTTCTTT. Variable domain in full (rest from reference TRBV7-2 and TRBJ1-1): GAGVSQSPSNKVTEKGKDVELRCDPISGHTALYWYRQSLGQGLEFLIYFQGNSAPDKSGLPSDRFSAERTGGSVSTLTIQRTQQEDSAVYLCASSREGAGEAFFGQGTRLTVV.

The CDR3 DNA reads as TGTGCCAGCTCACCCCCTGCGGGGGGCAGGGACGAGCAGTACTTC. Its protein is CASSPPAGGRDEQYF. The chain uses TRBV18 and TRBJ2-7; 8 bases line up with TRBD2. The ends lost 3 bases at V and 5 bases at J; junction bases unmatched: 9. Germline V lookup: CDR1 KGHSH, CDR2 LQKENI. The CDR3 consists of 15 residues.

CDR3 sequence reads: CAIRGGVDHYEQYF. The CDR3 DNA reads TGTGCCATCAGGGGGGGAGTGGACCACTACGAGCAGTACTTC. The rearrangement links TRBV14 to TRBJ2-7; D might be TRBD1 or TRBD2, each matching 7 bases. The germline V gene has CDR1 SGHDN and CDR2 FVKESK. This CDR3 has 14 amino acids. V was trimmed by 10 bases and J by 3 bases, leaving 19 bases between them.

The chain uses TRBV18 and TRBJ1-2, with 8 bases fitting TRBD1. Germline CDR1 is KGHSH and CDR2 is LQKENI. Trimming at V came to 3 bases and at J to 2 bases, leaving 5 bases not matched to a gene. The CDR3 length is 15 residues. The CDR3 sequence: CASSPGTGLNYGYTF. The CDR3, as DNA: TGTGCCAGCTCACCTGGGACAGGTTTGAACTATGGCTACACCTTC.

This clone occurred once. This chain uses TRBV10-3 with TRBJ2-3, with 9 bases fitting TRBD1. From germline, CDR1 is ENHRY and CDR2 SYGVKD. The CDR3 loop spans 15 amino acids. The junction had 5 bases not matched to a gene; V was cut back by 7 bases and J by 0 bases. CDR3 loop: CAIKGTGTSTDTQYF. Written as DNA, the CDR3 is TGTGCCATCAAGGGGACAGGGACAAGCACAGATACGCAGTATTTT.

The chain joins TRBV7-9 to TRBJ2-2; 9 nucleotides line up with TRBD1. Germline CDR1 is SEHNR and CDR2 is FQNEAQ (reference sequence). V lost 5 bases, J lost 7 bases, and 11 bases stayed unmatched. CDR3 length: 16 residues. CDR3 sequence (DNA): TGTGCCAGCAGCCCACCGGGACAGGGTATTAACGGGGAGCTGTTTTTT. Protein product: CASSPPGQGINGELFF.

This rearrangement joins TRBV28 to TRBJ1-6; 9 bases line up with TRBD1. Germline V gene lookup returns CDR1 MDHEN and CDR2 SYDVKM. The CDR3 spans 18 residues. Unmatched junction bases numbered 15, after V lost 5 bases and J lost 7 bases. CDR3 nucleotide sequence: TGTGCCAGCAGTCCGAGTGACCGGGACAGGGTATTGAATTCACCCCTCCACTTT. Its translation is CASSPSDRDRVLNSPLHF.

This chain connects TRBV11-2 to TRBJ1-1; D not certain. The V and J ends lost 5 bases and 1 base respectively, with 11 bases between them. Germline CDR1 and CDR2: SGHAT and FQNNGV. The CDR3 is 14 residues long. The CDR3 reads CASSPSQANTEAFF. CDR3 sequence (DNA): TGTGCCAGCAGCCCATCCCAAGCGAACACTGAAGCTTTCTTT.

V and J are TRBV7-9 and TRBJ2-1; TRBD2 matches at 10 bases. Per germline, CDR1 SEHNR and CDR2 FQNEAQ (reference sequence). The V gene end was trimmed by 4 bases and the J gene end by 9 bases; junction bases not matched to a gene: 15. The CDR3 consists of 17 residues. As DNA, the CDR3 is TGTGCCAGCAGCTCCCCAGGACTAGCGGATCTCGAGGGTGAGCAGTTCTTC. It encodes CASSSPGLADLEGEQFF. Full variable domain (outside the CDR3, taken from reference TRBV7-9 and TRBJ2-1): DTGVSQNPRHKITKRGQNVTFRCDPISEHNRLYWYRQTLGQGPEFLTYFQNEAQLEKSRLLSDRFSAERPKGSFSTLEIQRTEQGDSAMYLCASSSPGLADLEGEQFFGPGTRLTVL.

A single count supports this clone. The chain combines TRBV7-9 with TRBJ2-7, with 9 bases aligning to TRBD2. V shed 3 bases, J shed 7 bases, and the junction held 16 bases outside the gene matches. The V gene's germline CDR1 is SEHNR and CDR2 FQNEAQ (reference sequence). The CDR3 extends over 17 amino acids. For the CDR3, the DNA is TGTGCCAGCAGCTTGCCCGGAACGCTAGCGGGGTTGGGGGAGCAGTACTTC. Translation gives CASSLPGTLAGLGEQYF.